A selection of T cell receptor beta chains follows, all from one sample in a study of CD8 T cells in ankylosing spondylitis. Via MiXCR, TCRdb re-called the 5' RACE reads, giving one row per CDR3 protein. Of approximately 550,000 distinct CDR3 sequences listed, 12% are singletons. The sample was blood, either unsorted or a sorted T cell fraction (not recorded which). The source of these receptors is a male donor with ankylosing spondylitis. CDR3s include the opening cysteine and the closing phenylalanine or tryptophan. A D gene is named only where the DNA matches it firmly. Some rows have no size entry. The others give once, few or many, or a class for an expanded clone.

>TRBV7-2|NA|TRBD1|TRBJ1-2
CASSGWDRDGYTF
TGTGCCAGCAGCGGGTGGGACAGGGATGGCTACACCTTC
>TRBV20-1|few|NA|TRBJ2-3
CSASQFSSGGGDTQYF
TGCAGTGCTAGTCAGTTCTCGAGCGGAGGGGGAGATACGCAGTATTTT
>TRBV20-1|many|NA|TRBJ2-3
CSATSGLGTDTQYF
TGCAGTGCTACGAGCGGCCTCGGGACAGATACGCAGTATTTT
>TRBV20-1|NA|NA|TRBJ1-4
CSARSPISGDEKLFF
TGCAGTGCTAGGTCTCCGATTTCAGGCGATGAAAAACTGTTTTTT
>TRBV11-1|few|NA|TRBJ2-3
CASSERFKDTQYF
TGTGCCAGCAGCGAGCGGTTTAAGGATACGCAGTATTTT
>TRBV29-1|NA|NA|TRBJ2-2
CSVAEISNTGELFF
TGCAGCGTTGCTGAGATATCGAACACCGGGGAGCTGTTTTTT
>TRBV10-3|few|TRBD1|TRBJ1-5
CAISEQGTGQPQHF
TGTGCCATCAGCGAACAGGGGACAGGTCAGCCCCAGCATTTT
>TRBV5-1|many|NA|TRBJ2-1
CASSLEGSSYNEQFF
TGCGCCAGCAGCTTGGAAGGGAGCTCCTACAATGAGCAGTTCTTC
>TRBV29-1|NA|TRBD1|TRBJ1-2
CSVATGANYGYTF
TGCAGCGTCGCGACAGGGGCCAACTATGGCTACACCTTC
>TRBV29-1|many|TRBD2|TRBJ2-7
CSVARGTSGSPAPYEQYF
TGCAGCGTTGCCCGAGGGACTAGCGGGAGTCCTGCCCCCTACGAGCAGTACTTC
>TRBV4-2|few|TRBD1|TRBJ2-2
CASSPYPDRVTGELFF
TGTGCCAGCAGCCCTTACCCGGACAGGGTAACCGGGGAGCTGTTTTTT
>TRBV10-3|NA|NA|TRBJ2-1
CAISDALGHNEQFF
TGTGCCATCAGTGACGCACTAGGACACAATGAGCAGTTCTTC
>TRBV5-1|many|TRBD2|TRBJ2-1
CASNLVASGLHNEQFF
TGCGCCAGCAACTTGGTGGCTAGCGGTTTACACAATGAGCAGTTCTTC
>TRBV2|NA|NA|TRBJ1-1
CASSGEAITEAFF
TGTGCCAGCTCGGGGGAGGCGATCACTGAAGCTTTCTTT
>TRBV20-1|NA|NA|TRBJ2-7
CSASFPGQRYEQYF
TGCAGTGCTAGTTTTCCGGGGCAGAGGTACGAGCAGTACTTC
>TRBV6-5|few|NA|TRBJ1-2
CASSPEGVRYTF
TGTGCCAGCAGCCCCGAAGGGGTTCGCTACACCTTC
>TRBV4-1|few|TRBD1|TRBJ1-2
CASSQEGSGGATYGYTF
TGCGCCAGCAGCCAAGAAGGTTCAGGGGGCGCGACCTATGGCTACACCTTC
>TRBV29-1|few|NA|TRBJ2-2
CSVGGGAGIRNTGELFF
TGCAGCGTTGGTGGGGGCGCGGGGATTCGGAACACCGGGGAGCTGTTTTTT
>TRBV6-2/TRBV6-3|few|NA|TRBJ1-1
CASRRQGWNTEAFF
TGTGCCAGCAGACGCCAGGGTTGGAACACTGAAGCTTTCTTT
>TRBV14|many|NA|TRBJ2-5
CASSPLGVETQYF
TGTGCCAGCAGCCCCCTAGGAGTCGAGACCCAGTACTTC
>TRBV30|NA|NA|TRBJ1-2
CAWSGQFYGYTF
TGTGCCTGGAGTGGACAGTTCTATGGCTACACCTTC
>TRBV11-2|many|TRBD2|TRBJ2-1
CASSLTSGRTGEQFF
TGTGCCAGCAGCTTAACGAGCGGGAGAACAGGCGAGCAGTTCTTC
>TRBV4-1|few|NA|TRBJ2-5
CASSQDGNSAETQYF
TGCGCCAGCAGCCAAGATGGAAATAGCGCAGAGACCCAGTACTTC
>TRBV5-1|NA|TRBD2|TRBJ2-7
CASSLLAGADSNEQYF
TGCGCCAGCAGCTTGTTAGCGGGAGCCGATTCGAACGAGCAGTACTTC
>TRBV7-2|NA|NA|TRBJ2-2
CASSSGDLTGELFF
TGTGCCAGCAGCTCCGGGGACCTCACCGGGGAGCTGTTTTTT
>TRBV20-1|NA|TRBD2|TRBJ2-5
CSASLGLAGWETQYF
TGCAGTGCTAGTCTGGGACTAGCGGGATGGGAGACCCAGTACTTC
>TRBV7-2|few|TRBD2|TRBJ2-1
CASSLDGGTYNEQFF
TGTGCCAGCAGCCTAGACGGGGGGACCTACAATGAGCAGTTCTTC
>TRBV6-6|few|NA|TRBJ2-7
CASSQEDYEQYF
TGTGCCAGCAGTCAGGAGGACTACGAGCAGTACTTC
>TRBV5-1|NA|TRBD1|TRBJ1-1
CASSLGTGGWANTEAFF
TGCGCCAGCAGCTTGGGGACAGGGGGTTGGGCGAACACTGAAGCTTTCTTT
>TRBV7-9|NA|NA|TRBJ2-1
CASSLARDFNNEQFF
TGTGCCAGCAGCTTAGCGAGAGATTTTAACAATGAGCAGTTCTTC
>TRBV5-1|NA|NA|TRBJ2-1
CASSSPTVYNEQFF
TGCGCCAGCAGCTCGCCAACAGTTTACAATGAGCAGTTCTTC
>TRBV5-1|NA|TRBD1|TRBJ1-1
CASKNRGGTEAFF
TGCGCCAGCAAGAACAGGGGAGGCACTGAAGCTTTCTTT
>TRBV5-1|NA|NA|TRBJ2-5
CASSSGTRQETQYF
TGCGCCAGCAGCTCCGGGACTCGCCAAGAGACCCAGTACTTC
>TRBV7-9|NA|TRBD2|TRBJ2-7
CASSFIGTSDEQYF
TGTGCCAGCAGCTTTATCGGGACTAGCGACGAGCAGTACTTC
>TRBV20-1|few|NA|TRBJ2-5
CSARGAFPVSQETQYF
TGCAGTGCTAGAGGAGCATTCCCCGTGTCCCAAGAGACCCAGTACTTC